The rows below give T cell receptor beta chains drawn from one sample of a study of T-cell reconstitution after alpha-beta-depleted transplantation in children. TCRdb fed the PCR reads into MiXCR, producing one record per CDR3 protein. The sample has approximately 510,000 distinct CDR3 sequences, about 17% seen once. This sample comprised PBMCs from the stem cell graft donor, obtained from the stem cell graft. These receptor sequences come from a human donor who donated a stem cell graft to a child with acute lymphoblastic leukemia. Each CDR3 is given with its conserved first and last residue. D genes are given only for firm matches. Clone size, where shown, is once, few, many, or a class for clones that have expanded.

TRBJ2-7	-	-	TRBV3-1	CASSQDITASYEQYF	TGTGCCAGCAGCCAAGATATTACAGCGTCCTACGAGCAGTACTTC
TRBJ2-3	-	TRBD2	TRBV7-9	CASSLVGLAADTQYF	TGTGCCAGCAGCTTAGTGGGGCTAGCGGCAGATACGCAGTATTTT
TRBJ1-1	-	-	TRBV7-2	CASSYNPQLEAFF	TGTGCCAGCAGCTATAATCCTCAACTTGAGGCTTTCTTT
TRBJ2-7	few	-	TRBV9	CASSVEYRDYEQYF	TGTGCCAGCAGCGTAGAGTACAGAGACTACGAGCAGTACTTC
TRBJ2-1	few	-	TRBV15	CATSRDGPGEFF	TGTGCCACCAGCAGAGACGGGCCGGGGGAGTTCTTC
TRBJ1-4	-	-	TRBV18	CASSPQATNEKLFF	TGTGCCAGCTCACCCCAGGCAACTAATGAAAAACTGTTTTTT
TRBJ2-7	few	-	TRBV25-1	CASSEYSDYEQYF	TGTGCCAGCAGTGAATATAGCGACTACGAGCAGTACTTC
TRBJ2-1	few	-	TRBV20-1	CSARDSGSVTRNNEQFF	TGCAGTGCTAGAGATTCCGGGTCCGTGACGCGCAACAATGAGCAGTTCTTC
TRBJ2-7	-	TRBD2	TRBV4-1	CASSRGPGLAHEQYF	TGCGCCAGCAGCCGGGGACCGGGACTAGCCCACGAGCAGTACTTC
TRBJ2-5	-	-	TRBV20-1	CSAPGKFQETQYF	TGCAGTGCGCCAGGCAAATTTCAAGAGACCCAGTACTTC
TRBJ1-2	-	-	TRBV9	CASSVIPDSPTYGYTF	TGTGCCAGCAGCGTAATCCCGGACAGTCCAACCTATGGCTACACCTTC
TRBJ1-3	few	-	TRBV9	CASSVQTSGSSGTIYF	TGTGCCAGCAGCGTACAGACCAGCGGCTCCTCAGGCACCATATATTTT
TRBJ2-1	-	TRBD2	TRBV12-3/TRBV12-4	CASKGNAGAHEQFF	TGTGCCAGCAAAGGAAATGCGGGAGCTCATGAGCAGTTCTTC
TRBJ2-7	few	-	TRBV25-1	CASSRLGPPYEQYF	TGTGCCAGCAGCAGACTGGGACCGCCCTACGAGCAGTACTTC
TRBJ2-5	-	TRBD1	TRBV25-1	CASSELGTGAKTQYF	TGTGCCAGCAGTGAATTGGGGACAGGGGCTAAGACCCAGTACTTC
TRBJ2-1	-	TRBD2	TRBV29-1	CSVRLAGAGEQFF	TGCAGCGTTCGCCTAGCGGGAGCTGGAGAGCAGTTCTTC
TRBJ2-5	-	-	TRBV7-9	CASSSVGQETQYF	TGTGCCAGCAGCTCTGTGGGCCAAGAGACCCAGTACTTC
TRBJ2-1	-	-	TRBV20-1	CSAPVPLKSLNEQFF	TGCAGTGCCCCCGTCCCGTTGAAAAGCCTCAATGAGCAGTTCTTC
TRBJ2-3	-	-	TRBV5-1	CASSLAFDDRQATQYF	TGCGCCAGCAGCTTGGCCTTCGACGACCGGCAGGCTACGCAGTATTTT
TRBJ1-6	-	-	TRBV4-1	CASSQALWGFATLPLHF	TGCGCCAGCAGCCAAGCCTTGTGGGGGTTCGCTACTTTACCCCTCCACTTT
TRBJ2-7	-	-	TRBV12-3/TRBV12-4	CASSLGNGVLGYEQYF	TGTGCCAGCAGTTTAGGGAACGGGGTATTGGGCTACGAGCAGTACTTC
TRBJ2-1	few	TRBD1	TRBV10-2	CASSEVDRVRNEQFF	TGCGCCAGCAGTGAGGTAGACAGGGTGAGGAATGAGCAGTTCTTC